What follows are 32 T cell receptor beta chains derived from one specimen sequenced in a study of blood T cell repertoires in COVID-19. TCRdb's copy holds only in-frame clones and misses some; the assay was immunoSEQ multiplex PCR. The sample lists 60,000 to 90,000 clones, 75% to 85% occurring once. The sample was peripheral blood. These receptors were taken from a woman aged 45-59 years with acute or convalescent COVID-19.

In nucleotides, the CDR3 is TGTGCCAGTAGTATCTGGGGACAGGACTACGAGCAGTACTTC. Translating gives CASSIWGQDYEQYF. V is TRBV19 and J is TRBJ2-7; 8 bases are a match to TRBD1. Germline assignment: CDR1 LNHDA and CDR2 SQIVND (reference sequence). After removal of 3 bases from V and 3 bases from J, the junction contained 4 bases not matched to a gene. The CDR3 sequence is 14 residues long.

This chain connects TRBV4-2 to TRBJ1-6; no firm D call. This CDR3 is built from 15 residues. V gave up 2 bases and J gave up 9 bases, with 14 bases separating them. Per germline, CDR1 LGHNA and CDR2 YNFKEQ. CDR3 DNA: TGTGCCAGCAGCCAACTCCCTCTCGAGGGTTCACCCCTCCACTTT. As protein: CASSQLPLEGSPLHF.

This sequence joins TRBV5-6 and TRBJ1-2; 11 bases are a match to TRBD1. CDR1 SGHDT and CDR2 YYEEEE come from the germline V gene. This CDR3 has 15 amino acids. V gave up 2 bases and J gave up 3 bases; unmatched junction bases: 3. In DNA form, the CDR3 reads TGTGCCAGCAGCTTCGGACAGGGGGCTTACTATGGCTACACCTTC. Amino acids: CASSFGQGAYYGYTF.

The genes are TRBV7-2 and TRBJ2-3, with 9 bases fitting TRBD2. J lost 5 bases, V lost 2 bases, and 8 bases had no gene match. Germline V gene data show CDR1 as SGHTA and CDR2 as FQGNSA. This CDR3 comprises 16 residues. The chain's CDR3 is CASSLRAGGVVDTQYF. In DNA, the CDR3 is TGTGCCAGCAGCTTAAGGGCGGGAGGGGTGGTAGATACGCAGTATTTT.

The genes are TRBV6-5 and TRBJ1-1; D may be TRBD1 (6 bases). From germline, CDR1 is MNHEY and CDR2 SVGAGI. Trimming removed 6 bases at V and 0 bases at J, with 11 bases between. The CDR3 has 14 residues. CDR3 in amino acids: CASRGDTLNTEAFF. As DNA, the CDR3 is TGTGCCAGCAGGGGGGACACCTTGAACACTGAAGCTTTCTTT.

V usage is TRBV9 and J usage is TRBJ2-1, with TRBD2 matching 10 bases. The germline V gene encodes CDR1 SGDLS and CDR2 YYNGEE. The CDR3 consists of 17 residues. The ends lost 0 bases at V and 2 bases at J; junction bases unmatched: 5. As DNA, the CDR3 is TGTGCCAGCAGCGTAGATGGGCTAGCGGGAGCCTACAATGAGCAGTTCTTC. It encodes CASSVDGLAGAYNEQFF.

The rearrangement links TRBV27 to TRBJ1-6; possible D gene TRBD1, 5 bases. The length of the CDR3 is 14 residues. Germline values: CDR1 MNHEY, CDR2 SMNVEV (reference sequence). Trimming shortened V by 2 bases and J by 7 bases, and 9 bases separated the two germline ends. The CDR3 reads CASSLGTGNSPLHF. The CDR3 bases are TGTGCCAGCAGTTTAGGGACTGGGAATTCACCCCTCCACTTT.

V gene TRBV6-5 combines with J gene TRBJ1-5; D remains ambiguous. Trimming stripped 8 bases from V and 2 bases from J, with 13 bases between. The CDR3 is 14 residues long. The germline gives CDR1 MNHEY, CDR2 SVGAGI. The CDR3 DNA reads TGTGCCAGCGGGTCCGGAGCTCGCAATCAGCCCCAGCATTTT. Protein product: CASGSGARNQPQHF.

The CDR3 DNA is TGTGCCACCAGCACTAGAGCGGACCGCACAGATACGCAGTATTTT. Translated: CATSTRADRTDTQYF. The chain combines TRBV15 with TRBJ2-3, with a possible D match to TRBD2 (5 bases). The CDR3 has 15 amino acids. The V and J ends lost 4 bases and 1 base respectively, with 12 bases between them. Germline CDR1 reads LNHNV; CDR2 reads YYDKDF (reference sequence).

The CDR3 here is CASSQRGGQETQYF. Here the CDR3 DNA reads TGTGCCAGCAGCCAGCGGGGGGGACAAGAGACCCAGTACTTC. The rearrangement links TRBV3-1 (or the pseudogene TRBV3-2) to TRBJ2-5, with TRBD2 matching over 9 bases. Looked up from germline, CDR1 is LGHDT and CDR2 is YNNKEL (reference sequence). V shed 3 bases, J shed 2 bases, and the junction held 1 base outside the gene matches. The CDR3 covers 14 residues.

The rearrangement links TRBV28 to TRBJ1-2; TRBD1 aligns across 11 bases. CDR1 and CDR2 from the germline V gene are MDHEN and SYDVKM. J was trimmed by 3 bases and V by 4 bases; bases with no gene match: 1. The CDR3 runs to 14 residues. The CDR3 nucleotides read TGTGCCAGCAGTTGGGACAGGGGGGACTATGGCTACACCTTC. It translates to CASSWDRGDYGYTF.

This chain's CDR3 is CASSLGPLENYEQYF. CDR3 DNA: TGTGCCAGCAGCTTGGGGCCCCTTGAAAACTACGAGCAGTACTTC. The chain carries TRBV5-5 and TRBJ2-7, with D unresolved. Trimming left V 0 bases short and J 3 bases short, with 13 bases between. Looked up from germline, CDR1 is SGHKS and CDR2 is YYEKEE (reference sequence). This CDR3 comprises 15 residues.

V is TRBV18 and J is TRBJ2-2; D remains unclear. The CDR3 contains 16 residues. Germline CDR1 is KGHSH and CDR2 is LQKENI. V was cut by 3 bases and J by 1 base, with 12 bases left in between. This CDR3 is CASSPLSAVNTGELFF. CDR3 nucleotides: TGTGCCAGCTCACCTCTAAGTGCGGTGAACACCGGGGAGCTGTTTTTT.

V is TRBV7-9 and J is TRBJ1-2; 7 bases agree with TRBD1. Germline trimming cut 4 bases from V and 12 bases from J; bases unmatched to any gene: 8. Looked up from germline, CDR1 is SEHNR and CDR2 is FQNEAQ (reference sequence). This CDR3 region has 12 residues. The CDR3 bases are TGTGCCAGCAGCTCGACGACAGGGACGAACACCTTC. Amino acid sequence: CASSSTTGTNTF. The full variable domain, with the rest looked up from reference TRBV7-9 and TRBJ1-2, is DTGVSQNPRHKITKRGQNVTFRCDPISEHNRLYWYRQTLGQGPEFLTYFQNEAQLEKSRLLSDRFSAERPKGSFSTLEIQRTEQGDSAMYLCASSSTTGTNTFGSGTRLTVV.

Written as DNA, the CDR3 is TGTGCCAGCAGACAAAACAGGGGATGGAGCGAGCAGTACTTC. Translating it yields CASRQNRGWSEQYF. The chain combines TRBV28 with TRBJ2-7; 7 bases line up with TRBD1. CDR1 and CDR2 from the germline V gene are MDHEN and SYDVKM. The trim removed 6 bases at V and 6 bases at J, leaving 11 bases unmatched. The CDR3 length is 14 residues.

This clone has just a few counts. The gene calls are TRBV6-6 and TRBJ1-2; no clear D gene. Deletions cut 7 bases from V and 2 bases from J, with 11 bases between. CDR3 length equals 13 residues. Germline CDR1 and CDR2: MNHNY and SVGAGI (reference sequence). The CDR3 coding sequence is TGTGCCAGCACCCCCGGGGTAAACTATGGCTACACCTTC. This encodes CASTPGVNYGYTF.

The gene calls are TRBV7-2 and TRBJ1-1; D is possibly TRBD1 (6 bases). V was pared by 1 base and J by 4 bases, with 19 bases between. CDR3 length: 17 residues. CDR1 and CDR2 (germline): SGHTA, FQGNSA. CDR3 DNA: TGTGCCAGCAGCTTAGGTGGGGCAGGGGCGAGGGGCACTGAAGCTTTCTTT. Its protein is CASSLGGAGARGTEAFF.

This rearrangement joins TRBV7-8 to TRBJ2-2; a possible D gene is TRBD1 (6 bases). Trimming pared 8 bases from V and 0 bases from J, leaving 10 bases between. Germline V gives CDR1 SGHVS, CDR2 FQNEAQ. The CDR3 runs to 14 residues. The CDR3 DNA is TGTGCCAGCCGGACAGAGACGAACACCGGGGAGCTGTTTTTT. Translating it yields CASRTETNTGELFF.

This rearrangement joins TRBV6-5 to TRBJ1-3, with a possible D match to TRBD1 (6 bases). The CDR3 is 14 residues long. Germline V gene sequence: CDR1 MNHEY, CDR2 SVGAGI. The germline V and J ends were trimmed by 6 bases and 2 bases, with 11 bases remaining between them. The CDR3 loop is CASSSGQTGNTIYF. In DNA, the CDR3 is TGTGCCAGCAGCTCGGGACAAACTGGAAACACCATATATTTT.

This clone was counted a single time. The chain is built from TRBV7-3 and TRBJ2-5; maybe TRBD2 (7 bases). This CDR3 has 16 amino acids. With 4 bases removed from V and 5 bases from J, the gap between germline ends came to 20 bases. Germline V gives CDR1 SGHTA, CDR2 FQGTGA. For the CDR3, the DNA is TGTGCCAGCAGCTCCGGGGGCGGGGGAGTCCTCGAGACCCAGTACTTC. Translating it yields CASSSGGGGVLETQYF.

CDR3 sequence (DNA): TGTGCCAGCAGCCCAGGCAGGGGTCGGTACGAGCAGTACTTC. Protein: CASSPGRGRYEQYF. This rearrangement joins TRBV6-2 or TRBV6-3 to TRBJ2-7, with a weak D call TRBD1 (6 bases). Looked up from germline, CDR1 is MNHEY and CDR2 is SVGEGT. This CDR3 spans 14 amino acids. Trimming cost V 6 bases and J 4 bases, with 16 bases left between them.

The CDR3 DNA follows: TGTGCCAGCAACAGTCAGGGGGCGCAAGATACGCAGTATTTT. Protein: CASNSQGAQDTQYF. The J gene is TRBJ2-3, the V gene TRBV2; 8 nucleotides agree with TRBD1. The J segment lost 5 bases and the V segment lost 7 bases, leaving 8 bases of the junction unmatched. Germline CDR1 SNHLY, CDR2 FYNNEI. The CDR3 covers 14 residues.

The chain is built from TRBV29-1 and TRBJ2-1; maybe TRBD1 (5 bases). V dropped 5 bases and J dropped 7 bases, with 9 bases sitting between them. The CDR3 has 11 residues. In germline, CDR1 is SQVTM, CDR2 ANQGSEA. CDR3 nucleotides: TGCAGCGTTAGTAGGGGAAATGAGCAGTTCTTC. As protein: CSVSRGNEQFF.

This clone has a single count. This chain uses TRBV27 with TRBJ1-2; D ambiguous. CDR3 length: 14 amino acids. The V end was cut by 5 bases, the J end by 6 bases, with 16 bases between. Germline-derived CDR1 and CDR2 are MNHEY and SMNVEV (reference sequence). The CDR3 sequence is CASSLLGEGDGYTF. In DNA form, the CDR3 reads TGTGCCAGCAGTCTCCTCGGGGAGGGCGATGGCTACACCTTC.

The chain is built from TRBV18 and TRBJ2-1; weak D call: TRBD1 (6 bases). Germline CDR1 is KGHSH and CDR2 is LQKENI. The length of the CDR3 is 18 residues. V lost 5 bases and J lost 0, with 20 bases in between. The CDR3 nucleotides are TGTGCCAGCTCAGAGATGGAGACAGGCCCGGTCTCCTACAATGAGCAGTTCTTC. Translation: CASSEMETGPVSYNEQFF.

This chain joins TRBV7-9 and TRBJ1-3; D unresolved. The germline V gene encodes CDR1 SEHNR and CDR2 FQNEAQ (reference sequence). This CDR3 is built from 13 residues. With 1 base removed from V and 9 bases from J, the gap between germline ends came to 10 bases. CDR3 DNA: TGTGCCAGCAGCTTAGACGGCGGCGGCACCATATATTTT. It is translated as CASSLDGGGTIYF. Combining the CDR3 with reference TRBV7-9 and TRBJ1-3 gives the whole variable domain DTGVSQNPRHKITKRGQNVTFRCDPISEHNRLYWYRQTLGQGPEFLTYFQNEAQLEKSRLLSDRFSAERPKGSFSTLEIQRTEQGDSAMYLCASSLDGGGTIYFGEGSWLTVV.

The chain is built from TRBV6-5 and TRBJ2-7; TRBD1 is a possible D gene (7 bases). The CDR3 runs to 13 residues. Germline lookup yields CDR1 MNHEY and CDR2 SVGAGI. V lost 10 bases, J lost 3 bases, and 16 bases lay in between. The CDR3 nucleotides read TGTGCCACCCTAAGGAGGGGGCGCTACGAGCAGTACTTC. Translation: CATLRRGRYEQYF.

In DNA, the CDR3 is TGCGCCAGCAGCCAGCGAGGGACAGGGAACACCGGGGAGCTGTTTTTT. Amino acid sequence: CASSQRGTGNTGELFF. The chain recombines TRBV4-1 with TRBJ2-2, with 8 bases matching TRBD1. Per germline, CDR1 MGHRA and CDR2 YSYEKL. The CDR3 loop spans 16 amino acids. The J segment lost 1 base and the V segment lost 3 bases, leaving 4 bases of the junction unmatched.

The genes are TRBV2 and TRBJ2-6; no clear D. V was trimmed by 8 bases and J by 2 bases, leaving 13 bases between them. Germline V lookup: CDR1 SNHLY, CDR2 FYNNEI. This CDR3 spans 15 amino acids. CDR3: CASLGGATGANVLTF. The CDR3 nucleotides read TGTGCCAGCCTGGGTGGAGCGACTGGGGCCAACGTCCTGACTTTC.

This chain connects TRBV5-5 to TRBJ1-2; D remains ambiguous. CDR1 SGHKS and CDR2 YYEKEE come from the germline V gene (reference sequence). The CDR3 consists of 14 residues. V was cut by 0 bases and J by 7 bases, with 13 bases left in between. The CDR3 here is CASSLDPGIGGYTF. CDR3 DNA: TGTGCCAGCAGCTTGGACCCGGGGATCGGTGGCTACACCTTC.

The rearrangement links TRBV6-5 to TRBJ1-1; 11 bases map to TRBD1. Germline V CDR1 and CDR2: MNHEY, SVGAGI. Germline trimming cut 6 bases from V and 5 bases from J; bases unmatched to any gene: 8. The CDR3 spans 15 residues. CDR3 nucleotides: TGTGCCAGCAGGGGGACAGGGGGTTATGGGACTGAAGCTTTCTTT. This codes for CASRGTGGYGTEAFF.

A single count supports this clone. The chain uses TRBV4-1 and TRBJ1-6, with no clear D. Germline assignment: CDR1 MGHRA and CDR2 YSYEKL. The CDR3 is 15 amino acids. V was trimmed by 0 bases and J by 6 bases, leaving 9 bases between them. CDR3 bases: TGCGCCAGCAGCCAAGATAGACTACCTAATTCACCCCTCCACTTT. This gives the protein CASSQDRLPNSPLHF.